The rows below give T cell receptor beta chains drawn from one sample of a study of T cells in Graves' hyperthyroidism and ophthalmopathy. A single record per CDR3 protein comes from TCRdb applying MiXCR to the multiplex PCR reads. The table includes under 250,000 distinct CDR3 sequences, about 15% detected once. The sequenced sample consisted of blood. These receptors originate from a man aged 50 to 60 with Graves' hyperthyroidism. The CDR3 runs from the conserved cysteine through the conserved F or W. Fields, in order: D gene, V gene, J gene, clone size, CDR3 protein, CDR3 DNA. D genes are given only for firm matches. The listing skips clone size in some rows; elsewhere it reads once, few, many or a size class.

NA	TRBV27	TRBJ1-6	many	CASSRDTGRGSPLHF	TGTGCCAGCAGCCGGGACACCGGAAGGGGCTCACCCCTCCACTTT
NA	TRBV12-3/TRBV12-4	TRBJ1-6	few	CASSLGAQGWYSPLHF	TGTGCCAGCAGTTTAGGGGCGCAGGGGTGGTATTCACCCCTCCACTTT
NA	TRBV20-1	TRBJ2-5	many	CSARDLMGIQETQYF	TGCAGTGCTAGAGATCTAATGGGGATACAAGAGACCCAGTACTTC
NA	TRBV28	TRBJ2-7	many	CASGEGETTYEQYF	TGTGCCAGTGGAGAAGGGGAGACTACCTACGAGCAGTACTTC
NA	TRBV7-2	TRBJ2-3	NA	CASSFGSVNTDTQYF	TGTGCCAGCAGCTTTGGGTCCGTCAACACAGATACGCAGTATTTT
TRBD2	TRBV20-1	TRBJ2-5	few	CSARVLAVQETQYF	TGCAGTGCTAGAGTACTAGCGGTACAAGAGACCCAGTACTTC
NA	TRBV7-6	TRBJ2-7	NA	CASSPSQGYEQYF	TGTGCCAGCAGCCCAAGCCAGGGTTACGAGCAGTACTTC
NA	TRBV20-1	TRBJ2-1	many	CSASHYSYNEQFF	TGCAGTGCTAGCCACTACTCCTACAATGAGCAGTTCTTC
NA	TRBV5-1	TRBJ2-5	few	CASSLETSLETQYF	TGCGCCAGCAGCTTGGAGACCTCTCTGGAGACCCAGTACTTC
TRBD1	TRBV5-1	TRBJ1-1	NA	CASSSGGQGDTEAFF	TGCGCCAGCAGCTCGGGGGGACAGGGCGACACTGAAGCTTTCTTT
TRBD1	TRBV29-1	TRBJ1-1	many	CSAATGIKFTTEAFF	TGCAGCGCCGCGACAGGGATTAAGTTTACTACTGAAGCTTTCTTT